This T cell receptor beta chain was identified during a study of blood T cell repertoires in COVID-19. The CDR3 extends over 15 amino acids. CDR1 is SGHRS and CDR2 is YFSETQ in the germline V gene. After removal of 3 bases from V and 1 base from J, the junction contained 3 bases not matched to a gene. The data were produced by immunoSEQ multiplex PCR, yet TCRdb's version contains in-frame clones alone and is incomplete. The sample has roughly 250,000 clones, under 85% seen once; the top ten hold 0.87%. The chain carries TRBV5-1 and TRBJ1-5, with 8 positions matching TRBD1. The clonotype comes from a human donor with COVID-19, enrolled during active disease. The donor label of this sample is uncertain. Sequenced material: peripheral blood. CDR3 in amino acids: CASSSTGVSNQPQHF. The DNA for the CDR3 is TGCGCCAGCAGCTCGACAGGGGTAAGCAATCAGCCCCAGCATTTT.